This is a list of T cell receptor beta chains from one sample in a study of metastatic and nonmetastatic thyroid tumors. With MiXCR, TCRdb called clones anew from the PCR reads. The sample includes around 35,000 clones, roughly 15% of them seen just once. Sequencing was done on a sample of blood. The receptors derive from a female donor with papillary thyroid cancer or a benign thyroid nodule (not recorded which). Some clones in this sample may be carry-over from other donors' samples. Each CDR3 is given with its conserved first and last residue. D genes are given only for firm matches. The size of a clone is reported for some rows only, either as once, few or many, or as a class for expanded clones.

D | length | J | V | size | CDR3 | DNA
- | 16 | TRBJ2-2 | TRBV3-1 | many | CASSRREQELTGELFF | TGTGCCAGCAGCCGTCGGGAGCAGGAGCTCACCGGGGAGCTGTTTTTT
- | 14 | TRBJ2-5 | TRBV5-1 | many | CASSLQGPQETQYF | TGCGCCAGCAGCTTACAGGGTCCCCAAGAGACCCAGTACTTC
TRBD2 | 16 | TRBJ2-5 | TRBV11-1 | - | CASSSPAGGAGETKYF | TGTGCCAGCAGCTCTCCCGCGGGGGGGGCCGGCGAGACCAAGTACTTC
- | 15 | TRBJ2-3 | TRBV10-1 | many | CASSQQEADTDTQYF | TGCGCCAGCAGCCAACAGGAGGCTGACACAGATACGCAGTATTTT
- | 11 | TRBJ1-6 | TRBV5-1 | many | CASSSGQRKHF | TGCGCCAGCAGCTCCGGACAGAGAAAACACTTT
- | 10 | TRBJ2-7 | TRBV5-1 | medium-sized | CASSTYEQYF | TGCGCCAGCAGCACCTACGAGCAGTACTTC
TRBD1 | 15 | TRBJ2-5 | TRBV12-3/TRBV12-4 | many | CASSLGQGGEETQYF | TGTGCCAGCAGTTTAGGACAGGGGGGAGAGGAGACCCAGTACTTC
- | 15 | TRBJ2-5 | TRBV7-8 | - | CASSLGWRSQETQYF | TGTGCCAGCAGCTTAGGTTGGCGATCCCAAGAGACCCAGTACTTC
- | 16 | TRBJ2-2 | TRBV12-3/TRBV12-4 | few | CAIIPRPRGNTGELFF | TGTGCCATCATCCCGCGACCTCGAGGGAACACCGGGGAGCTGTTTTTT
- | 14 | TRBJ1-6 | TRBV6-1 | - | CATSPSGYNSPLHF | TGTGCCACCAGTCCCAGCGGTTATAATTCACCCCTCCACTTT
TRBD2 | 13 | TRBJ2-1 | TRBV20-1 | - | CSAGLAYYNEQFF | TGCAGTGCTGGACTAGCTTATTACAATGAGCAGTTCTTC
- | 13 | TRBJ1-2 | TRBV5-1 | - | CASSPGFYYGYTF | TGCGCCAGCAGTCCCGGTTTCTACTATGGCTACACCTTC
TRBD1 | 17 | TRBJ2-3 | TRBV28 | - | CASSRPLGTDSTDTQYF | TGTGCCAGCAGTCGACCCCTCGGGACAGATAGCACAGATACGCAGTATTTT
- | 13 | TRBJ2-5 | TRBV5-1 | many | CASSGRGGETQYF | TGCGCCAGCAGCGGAAGGGGGGGGGAGACCCAGTACTTC
TRBD1 | 15 | TRBJ1-2 | TRBV5-5 | many | CASSRIGTGTRGYTF | TGTGCCAGCAGTCGGATCGGGACAGGCACGAGGGGCTACACCTTC
- | 16 | TRBJ2-5 | TRBV28 | many | CASSPFVRTGQETQYF | TGTGCCAGCAGCCCCTTTGTTCGGACGGGCCAAGAGACCCAGTACTTC
- | 17 | TRBJ2-3 | TRBV28 | many | CASSTLVAGQGPDTQYF | TGTGCCAGCAGTACCCTCGTAGCGGGACAGGGCCCAGATACGCAGTATTTT
- | 14 | TRBJ1-1 | TRBV18 | - | CASSPQPVNTEAFF | TGTGCCAGCTCACCACAACCGGTGAACACTGAAGCTTTCTTT
TRBD1 | 15 | TRBJ2-2 | TRBV9 | few | CANSRGQGRSGELFF | TGTGCCAACAGCCGTGGACAGGGGCGCTCCGGTGAGCTGTTTTTT
- | 15 | TRBJ2-1 | TRBV6-1 | - | CASIPDWVSYNEQFF | TGTGCCAGCATCCCAGATTGGGTCTCCTACAATGAGCAGTTCTTC
- | 15 | TRBJ2-1 | TRBV12-3/TRBV12-4 | many | CASTLSGTNYNEQFF | TGTGCCAGCACCCTCTCCGGGACAAACTACAATGAGCAGTTCTTC
TRBD2 | 13 | TRBJ2-2 | TRBV6-4 | medium-sized | CASSGSDTGELFF | TGTGCCAGTAGCGGGAGCGACACCGGGGAGCTGTTTTTT
- | 13 | TRBJ2-7 | TRBV28 | medium-sized | CASSFSVTYEQYF | TGTGCCAGCAGTTTTTCCGTGACCTACGAGCAGTACTTC
- | 15 | TRBJ2-2 | TRBV6-6 | many | CASSYALASTGELFF | TGTGCCAGCAGTTATGCTCTAGCGAGCACCGGGGAGCTGTTTTTT
- | 16 | TRBJ1-2 | TRBV25-1 | many | CASSGEAPPEVYGYTF | TGTGCCAGCAGTGGTGAGGCCCCACCAGAGGTCTATGGCTACACCTTC
- | 12 | TRBJ2-7 | TRBV11-2 | - | CASSHVGDEQYF | TGTGCCAGCAGTCATGTGGGGGACGAGCAGTACTTC
- | 13 | TRBJ2-1 | TRBV3-1 | many | CASSLRLRYEQFF | TGTGCCAGCAGCCTTCGACTTAGGTATGAGCAGTTCTTC
- | 14 | TRBJ1-1 | TRBV30 | many | CAWSVALGGDNDFF | TGTGCCTGGAGTGTAGCCCTAGGTGGCGATAATGATTTCTTT
- | 15 | TRBJ1-2 | TRBV28 | few | CASSLPEKIAYGYTF | TGTGCCAGCAGTTTACCAGAGAAGATAGCTTATGGCTACACCTTC
- | 13 | TRBJ2-3 | TRBV5-5 | many | CASYLPGTDTQYF | TGTGCCAGCTATCTGCCTGGGACAGATACGCAGTATTTT
- | 12 | TRBJ2-5 | TRBV20-1 | many | CSARDWSETQYF | TGCAGTGCTAGAGATTGGAGTGAGACCCAGTACTTC
- | 14 | TRBJ2-7 | TRBV6-4 | many | CASSEDVGAYEQYF | TGTGCCAGCAGCGAGGATGTGGGGGCCTACGAGCAGTACTTC
TRBD1 | 15 | TRBJ1-5 | TRBV20-1 | many | CSARAIDRESQPQHF | TGCAGTGCTAGAGCCATCGACAGGGAAAGTCAGCCCCAGCATTTT
TRBD1 | 13 | TRBJ1-2 | TRBV29-1 | many | CSVRTGVNYGYTF | TGCAGCGTCAGGACAGGAGTTAACTATGGCTACACCTTC
- | 13 | TRBJ1-1 | TRBV9 | many | CASSVGRNTEAFF | TGTGCCAGCAGCGTAGGGAGGAACACTGAAGCTTTCTTT
TRBD1 | 12 | TRBJ1-2 | TRBV6-1 | many | CASDEQGYGYTF | TGTGCCAGCGATGAACAGGGGTATGGCTACACCTTC
TRBD1 | 16 | TRBJ2-2 | TRBV5-4 | - | CASSFITGGLPGELFF | TGTGCCAGCAGTTTCATAACAGGGGGGCTTCCCGGGGAGCTGTTTTTT
TRBD2 | 14 | TRBJ2-1 | TRBV7-3 | - | CASSPGGGGGEQFF | TGTGCCAGCAGCCCGGGGGGAGGTGGTGGTGAGCAGTTCTTC
- | 13 | TRBJ2-7 | TRBV20-1 | many | CSARGQVDYEQYF | TGCAGTGCTAGAGGGCAGGTGGACTACGAGCAGTACTTC
TRBD2 | 15 | TRBJ2-1 | TRBV2 | many | CASRWLAGGYNEQFF | TGTGCCAGCAGGTGGCTAGCGGGAGGCTACAATGAGCAGTTCTTC
TRBD1 | 15 | TRBJ1-5 | TRBV12-3/TRBV12-4 | - | CASSRQGSGNQPQHF | TGTGCCAGCAGTAGACAGGGGTCGGGAAATCAGCCCCAGCATTTT
TRBD2 | 14 | TRBJ2-1 | TRBV20-1 | - | CSARDAGGLLEQFF | TGCAGTGCTAGAGATGCGGGGGGGCTCCTTGAGCAGTTCTTT
TRBD2 | 17 | TRBJ2-1 | TRBV6-1 | many | CASSEAEWGRRGGEQFF | TGTGCCAGCAGTGAAGCTGAGTGGGGGAGACGGGGGGGTGAGCAGTTCTTC
TRBD2 | 19 | TRBJ2-7 | TRBV5-1 | - | CASSFFTSGRAGRSYEQYF | TGCGCCAGCAGCTTCTTTACTAGCGGGAGGGCCGGGAGGTCCTACGAGCAGTACTTC
- | 13 | TRBJ1-1 | TRBV27 | many | CASSLSLNTEAFF | TGTGCCAGCAGTTTATCCCTCAACACTGAAGCTTTCTTT
TRBD1 | 13 | TRBJ1-1 | TRBV6-1 | many | CASSSHRGTEAFF | TGTGCCAGCAGTTCACACAGGGGTACTGAAGCTTTCTTT
- | 11 | TRBJ2-1 | TRBV6-1 | many | CASSYGEEQFF | TGTGCCAGCAGTTATGGTGAGGAGCAGTTCTTC
- | 16 | TRBJ2-1 | TRBV18 | - | CASSPPVEHGLHEQFF | TGTGCCAGCTCACCACCGGTCGAACATGGATTGCATGAGCAGTTCTTC
TRBD2 | 18 | TRBJ2-1 | TRBV16 | many | CASSQSGRLAGSYNEQFF | TGTGCCAGCAGCCAATCCGGTCGACTAGCGGGTTCCTACAATGAGCAGTTCTTC
- | 14 | TRBJ2-7 | TRBV2 | many | CASLSLGQFYEQYF | TGTGCCAGCTTAAGTTTGGGTCAGTTCTACGAGCAGTACTTC
TRBD1 | 15 | TRBJ1-5 | TRBV6-1 | few | CASRAPGQYNQPQHF | TGTGCCAGCAGGGCCCCGGGACAGTACAATCAGCCCCAGCATTTT
TRBD1 | 14 | TRBJ1-4 | TRBV20-1 | many | CSADHRGRGEKLFF | TGCAGTGCCGATCACAGGGGGCGCGGTGAAAAACTGTTTTTT
TRBD2 | 16 | TRBJ2-6 | TRBV28 | few | CASSLGYLGGSNVLIF | TGTGCCAGCAGTTTAGGCTACTTGGGAGGGTCCAACGTCCTGATTTTC
- | 17 | TRBJ2-2 | TRBV28 | - | CASSGVGGGSWAGELFF | TGTGCCAGCAGTGGTGTCGGCGGGGGCTCTTGGGCCGGGGAGCTGTTTTTT